The following is a T cell receptor (beta chain) sequence with its context. Antigen unknown. The sample belongs to a study of cytomegalovirus exposure and HLA in healthy donors. Study overall: Among the 350 to 400 donors who were genotyped, approximately 83% fell in the genetic ancestry cluster that is associated with self-reported Caucasian donors. Study findings and constraints: TCR beta V segments were, for the most part, productive about 87% or about 30% of the time in an earlier analysis. In a later analysis, donors in an Asian-associated ancestry cluster reportedly had fewer N-insertions in productive TCRs than the cohort mean. In terms of immune exposure information, only CMV serostatus was available.

This PCR relied on a set of 60 Vbeta primers and 13 Jbeta primers. The method was immunoSEQ multiplex PCR; TCRdb's version includes in-frame clones alone and lacks a portion of them. The sample has 150,000 to 200,000 clones; around four fifths are singletons. Per germline, CDR1 SEHNR and CDR2 FQNEAQ (reference sequence). The length of the CDR3 is 14 residues. Trimming at V came to 5 bases and at J to 5 bases, leaving 6 bases not matched to a gene. This chain connects TRBV7-9 to TRBJ2-7; 10 bases are shared with TRBD2. This TCR derives from a man aged 18 to 30 in good health and CMV-seronegative. The sample consisted of PBMCs. CDR3 region: CASSPTSGPDEQYF. In nucleotides, the CDR3 is TGTGCCAGCAGCCCGACTAGCGGGCCAGACGAGCAGTACTTC.